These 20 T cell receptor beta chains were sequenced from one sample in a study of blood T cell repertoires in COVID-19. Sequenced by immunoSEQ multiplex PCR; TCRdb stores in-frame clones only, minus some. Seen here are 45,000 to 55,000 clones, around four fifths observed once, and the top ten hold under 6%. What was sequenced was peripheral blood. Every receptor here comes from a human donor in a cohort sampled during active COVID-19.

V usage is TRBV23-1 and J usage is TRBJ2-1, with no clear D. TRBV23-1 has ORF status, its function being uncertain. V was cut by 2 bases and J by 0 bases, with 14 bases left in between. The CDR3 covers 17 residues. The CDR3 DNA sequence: TGCGCCAGCAGTCAAACCCCCCCAAGGAGCTCCTACAATGAGCAGTTCTTC. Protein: CASSQTPPRSSYNEQFF.

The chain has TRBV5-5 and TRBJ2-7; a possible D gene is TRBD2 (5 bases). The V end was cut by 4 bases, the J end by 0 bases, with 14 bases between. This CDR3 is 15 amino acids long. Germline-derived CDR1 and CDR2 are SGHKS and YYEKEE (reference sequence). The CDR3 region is CASSPGTSSSYEQYF. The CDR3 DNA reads TGTGCCAGCAGCCCGGGAACCTCGAGCTCCTACGAGCAGTACTTC.

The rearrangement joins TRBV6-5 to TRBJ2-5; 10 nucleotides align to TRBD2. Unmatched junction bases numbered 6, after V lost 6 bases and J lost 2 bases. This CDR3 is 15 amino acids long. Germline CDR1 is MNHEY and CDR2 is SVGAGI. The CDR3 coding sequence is TGTGCCAGCAGGAGAGTTAGCGGGGGGCAAGAGACCCAGTACTTC. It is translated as CASRRVSGGQETQYF.

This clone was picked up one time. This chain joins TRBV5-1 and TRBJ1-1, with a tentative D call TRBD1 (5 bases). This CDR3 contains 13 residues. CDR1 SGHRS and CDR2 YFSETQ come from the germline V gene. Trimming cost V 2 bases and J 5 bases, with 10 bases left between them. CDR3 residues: CASSFARGTEAFF. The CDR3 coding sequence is TGCGCCAGCAGCTTTGCACGGGGGACTGAAGCTTTCTTT.

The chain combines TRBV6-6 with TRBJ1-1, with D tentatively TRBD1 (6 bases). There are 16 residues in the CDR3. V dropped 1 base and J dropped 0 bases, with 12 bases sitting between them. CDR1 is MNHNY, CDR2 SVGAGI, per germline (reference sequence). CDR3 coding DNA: TGTGCCAGCAGTTACTTCCCGGGACACCTGAACACTGAAGCTTTCTTT. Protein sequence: CASSYFPGHLNTEAFF.

The CDR3 nucleotides read TGCAGCGTTGAAGGGAGGGGCCGTAACTATGGCTACACCTTC. Translated: CSVEGRGRNYGYTF. The rearrangement joins TRBV29-1 to TRBJ1-2; D perhaps matches TRBD1 (5 bases). Germline-derived CDR1 and CDR2 are SQVTM and ANQGSEA. This CDR3 comprises 14 residues. Trimming took off 1 base at V and 1 base at J, with 10 bases between the two ends.

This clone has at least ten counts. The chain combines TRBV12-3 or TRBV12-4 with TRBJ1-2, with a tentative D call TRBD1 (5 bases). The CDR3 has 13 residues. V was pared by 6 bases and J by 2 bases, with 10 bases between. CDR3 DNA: TGTGCCAGCAGGAGCCCAGGGAACTATGGCTACACCTTC. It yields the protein CASRSPGNYGYTF.

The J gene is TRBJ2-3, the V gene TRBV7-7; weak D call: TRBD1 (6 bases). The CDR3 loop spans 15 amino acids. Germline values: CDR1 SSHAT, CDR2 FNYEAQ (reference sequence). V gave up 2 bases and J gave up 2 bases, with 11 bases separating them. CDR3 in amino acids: CASSLNGQSTDTQYF. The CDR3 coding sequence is TGTGCCAGCAGCTTAAACGGACAGTCCACAGATACGCAGTATTTT. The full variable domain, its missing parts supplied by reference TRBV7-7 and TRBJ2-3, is GAGVSQSPRYKVTKRGQDVTLRCDPISSHATLYWYQQALGQGPEFLTYFNYEAQPDKSGLPSDRFSAERPEGSISTLTIQRTEQRDSAMYRCASSLNGQSTDTQYFGPGTRLTVL.

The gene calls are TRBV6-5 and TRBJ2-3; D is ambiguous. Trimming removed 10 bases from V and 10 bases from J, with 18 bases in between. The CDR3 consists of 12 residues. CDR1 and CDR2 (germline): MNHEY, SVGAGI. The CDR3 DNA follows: TGTGCCACTTCAATAGACGTCAGGTCGCAGTATTTT. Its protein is CATSIDVRSQYF.

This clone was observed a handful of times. CDR3 nucleotides: TGTGCCAGCAGCCAACCCACGCAGGAAGATTATGGCTACACCTTC. Encoded protein: CASSQPTQEDYGYTF. The genes are TRBV4-2 and TRBJ1-2, with no clear D. Trimming removed 2 bases from V and 5 bases from J, with 15 bases in between. This CDR3 has 15 residues. Looked up from germline, CDR1 is LGHNA and CDR2 is YNFKEQ.

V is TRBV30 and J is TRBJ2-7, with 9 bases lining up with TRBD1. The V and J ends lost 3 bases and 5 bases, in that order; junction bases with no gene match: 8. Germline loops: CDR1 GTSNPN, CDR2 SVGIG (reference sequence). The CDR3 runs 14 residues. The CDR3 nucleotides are TGTGCCTGGAGGTCCGCGGACAGGGGTAACGAGCAGTACTTC. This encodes CAWRSADRGNEQYF.

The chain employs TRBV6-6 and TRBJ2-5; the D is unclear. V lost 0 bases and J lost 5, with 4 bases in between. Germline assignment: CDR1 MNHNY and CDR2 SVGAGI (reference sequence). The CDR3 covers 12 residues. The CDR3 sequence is CASSYSRETQYF. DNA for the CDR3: TGTGCCAGCAGTTACTCTCGGGAGACCCAGTACTTC.

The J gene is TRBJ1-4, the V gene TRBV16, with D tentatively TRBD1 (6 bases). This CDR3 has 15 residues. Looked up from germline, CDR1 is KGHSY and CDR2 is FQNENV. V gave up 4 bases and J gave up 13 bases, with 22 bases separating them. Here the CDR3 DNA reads TGTGCCAGCAGCCCGAGGGACATCTTCTCGGGTAGACTGTTTTTT. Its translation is CASSPRDIFSGRLFF.

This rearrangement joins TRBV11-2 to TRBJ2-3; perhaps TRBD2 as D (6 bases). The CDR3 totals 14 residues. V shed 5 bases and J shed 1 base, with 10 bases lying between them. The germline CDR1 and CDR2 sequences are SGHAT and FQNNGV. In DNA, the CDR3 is TGTGCCAGCAGCCCGGAGGGCCGCACAGATACGCAGTATTTT. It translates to CASSPEGRTDTQYF.

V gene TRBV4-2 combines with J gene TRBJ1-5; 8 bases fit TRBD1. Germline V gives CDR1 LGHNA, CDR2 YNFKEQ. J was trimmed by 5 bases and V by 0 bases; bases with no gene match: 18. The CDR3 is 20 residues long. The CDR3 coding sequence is TGTGCCAGCAGCCAAGACCACCCAAAGACCGGGACAGGTCCACATCAGCCCCAGCATTTT. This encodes CASSQDHPKTGTGPHQPQHF.

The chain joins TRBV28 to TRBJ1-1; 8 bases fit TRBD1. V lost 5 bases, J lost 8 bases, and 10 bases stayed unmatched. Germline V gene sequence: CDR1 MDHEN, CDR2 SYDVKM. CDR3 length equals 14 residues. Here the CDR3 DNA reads TGTGCCAGCAGTACAACAGGGGGAGGTCCCGAAGCTTTCTTT. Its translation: CASSTTGGGPEAFF.

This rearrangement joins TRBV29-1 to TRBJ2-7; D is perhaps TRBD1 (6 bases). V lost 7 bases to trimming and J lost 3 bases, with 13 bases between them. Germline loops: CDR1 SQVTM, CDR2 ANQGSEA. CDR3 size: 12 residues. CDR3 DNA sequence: TGCAGCGCTAAAGGACAGCTCTACGAGCAGTACTTC. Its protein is CSAKGQLYEQYF.

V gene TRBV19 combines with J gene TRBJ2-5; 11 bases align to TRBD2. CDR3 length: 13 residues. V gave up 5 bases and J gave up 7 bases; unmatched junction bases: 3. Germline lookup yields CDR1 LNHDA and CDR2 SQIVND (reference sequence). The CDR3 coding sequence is TGTGCCAGTAGTGTAACTAGCGGGGGGACCCAGTACTTC. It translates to CASSVTSGGTQYF.

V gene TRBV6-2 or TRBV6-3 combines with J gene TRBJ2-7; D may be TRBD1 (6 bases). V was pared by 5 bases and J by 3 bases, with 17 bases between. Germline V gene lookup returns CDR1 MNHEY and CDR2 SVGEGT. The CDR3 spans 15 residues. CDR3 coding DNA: TGTGCCAGCAGTCCACTAATGACAGGCTACTACGAGCAGTACTTC. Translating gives CASSPLMTGYYEQYF.

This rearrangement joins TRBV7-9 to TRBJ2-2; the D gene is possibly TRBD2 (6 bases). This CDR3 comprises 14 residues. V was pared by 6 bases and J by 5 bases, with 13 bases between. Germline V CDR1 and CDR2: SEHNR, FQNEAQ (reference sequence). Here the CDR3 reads CASRPDRGTGELFF. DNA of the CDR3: TGTGCCAGCAGGCCCGACCGGGGGACCGGGGAGCTGTTTTTT. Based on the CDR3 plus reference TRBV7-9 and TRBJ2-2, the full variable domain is DTGVSQNPRHKITKRGQNVTFRCDPISEHNRLYWYRQTLGQGPEFLTYFQNEAQLEKSRLLSDRFSAERPKGSFSTLEIQRTEQGDSAMYLCASRPDRGTGELFFGEGSRLTVL.